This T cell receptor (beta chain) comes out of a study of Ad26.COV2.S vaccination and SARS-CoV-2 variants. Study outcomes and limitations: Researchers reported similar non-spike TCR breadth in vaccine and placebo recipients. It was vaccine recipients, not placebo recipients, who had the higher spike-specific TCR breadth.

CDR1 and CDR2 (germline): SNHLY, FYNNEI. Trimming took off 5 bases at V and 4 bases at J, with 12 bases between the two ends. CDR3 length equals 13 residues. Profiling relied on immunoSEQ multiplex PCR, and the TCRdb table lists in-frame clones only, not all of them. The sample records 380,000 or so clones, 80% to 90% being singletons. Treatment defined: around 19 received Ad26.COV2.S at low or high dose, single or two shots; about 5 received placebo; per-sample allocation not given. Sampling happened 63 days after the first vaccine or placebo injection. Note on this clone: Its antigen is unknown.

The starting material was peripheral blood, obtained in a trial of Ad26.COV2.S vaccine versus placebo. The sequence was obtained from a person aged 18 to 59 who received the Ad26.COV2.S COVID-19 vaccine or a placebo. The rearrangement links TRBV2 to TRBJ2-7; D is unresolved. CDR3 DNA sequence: TGTGCCAGCAGTCGCCTATTAGGGTACGAGCAGTACTTC. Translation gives CASSRLLGYEQYF.